These T cell receptor beta chains were read from a single sample in a study of shared clonotypes between healthy human individuals. Profiled with immunoSEQ multiplex PCR; TCRdb holds only in-frame clones, not every one. The profile shows more than 550,000 clones, about 90% of them singletons. The sample was naive CD8+ T cells sorted from blood. These TCRs come from a man younger than 40 in good health. Each CDR3 is given with its conserved first and last residue. Each record gives: clone size, J gene, D gene, V gene, CDR3 DNA, CDR3 protein. A D gene is named only where the DNA matches it firmly. The listing skips clone size in some rows; elsewhere it reads once, few, many or a size class.

size: NA
J: TRBJ1-1
D: TRBD1
V: TRBV29-1
DNA: TGCAGCGCCACCGGGACAGGGGCTTTTGAAGCTTTCTTT
CDR3: CSATGTGAFEAFF

size: NA
J: TRBJ1-4
D: NA
V: TRBV14
DNA: TGTGCCAGCAGCCAAGATCGCCGGACCCTATCCCGAAATGAAAAACTGTTTTTT
CDR3: CASSQDRRTLSRNEKLFF

size: NA
J: TRBJ2-7
D: NA
V: TRBV28
DNA: TGTGCCAGCAGTCTTTCAGAGACCTACACCTACGAGCAGTACTTC
CDR3: CASSLSETYTYEQYF

size: NA
J: TRBJ1-2
D: NA
V: TRBV29-1
DNA: TGCAGCGTTGTCCAGCACTATGGCTACACCTTC
CDR3: CSVVQHYGYTF

size: NA
J: TRBJ2-7
D: NA
V: TRBV7-9
DNA: TGTGCCAGCAGCCTGATCTCCTACGAGCAGTACTTC
CDR3: CASSLISYEQYF

size: NA
J: TRBJ2-1
D: TRBD2
V: TRBV2
DNA: TGTGCCACCCCACTAGCGGGAGTCAAGGGTCGTATTGAGCAGTTCTTC
CDR3: CATPLAGVKGRIEQFF

size: NA
J: TRBJ2-7
D: NA
V: TRBV11-2
DNA: TGTGCCAGCAGCTTGGAAGATAGCGACGTCTACGAGCAGTACTTC
CDR3: CASSLEDSDVYEQYF

size: NA
J: TRBJ2-5
D: NA
V: TRBV27
DNA: TGTGCCAGCAGTTTATTACGGGAGATCCCAGAGACCCAGTACTTC
CDR3: CASSLLREIPETQYF

size: NA
J: TRBJ2-5
D: NA
V: TRBV4-3
DNA: TGCGCCAGCAGCCAAGATAGCAGCTCCCCAGAGACCCAGTACTTC
CDR3: CASSQDSSSPETQYF

size: NA
J: TRBJ2-1
D: NA
V: TRBV11-2
DNA: TGTGCCAGCGCTGCGTCGGGGAACCACAATGAGCAGTTCTTC
CDR3: CASAASGNHNEQFF

size: NA
J: TRBJ2-7
D: TRBD2
V: TRBV10-2
DNA: TGCGCCAGCAGAGCGGGAGGGCCCTACGAGCAGTACTTC
CDR3: CASRAGGPYEQYF

size: NA
J: TRBJ2-7
D: TRBD1
V: TRBV4-1
DNA: TGCGCCAGCTCCCGGGACAGGGGGCTGGAGCAGTACTTC
CDR3: CASSRDRGLEQYF

size: NA
J: TRBJ1-4
D: NA
V: TRBV7-6
DNA: TGTGCCAGCAGTCCCTCACAGGGAACTAATGAAAAACTGTTTTTT
CDR3: CASSPSQGTNEKLFF

size: NA
J: TRBJ2-3
D: TRBD2
V: TRBV5-3
DNA: TGTGCCAGAAGTCTTACCCCTTCATTAGCGGGAGGATGTGATACGCAGTATTTT
CDR3: CARSLTPSLAGGCDTQYF

size: NA
J: TRBJ1-4
D: NA
V: TRBV5-4
DNA: TGTGCCAGCAGCCAGCTTGGGGGGGCGCCGGGGGAACTGTTTTTT
CDR3: CASSQLGGAPGELFF

size: NA
J: TRBJ2-1
D: NA
V: TRBV27
DNA: TGTGCCAGCAGTTCAGGAAGGACTAATGAGCAGTTCTTC
CDR3: CASSSGRTNEQFF

size: NA
J: TRBJ2-7
D: TRBD1
V: TRBV6-5
DNA: TGTGCCAGCAGACCATCGACAGGGGAAGTCTACGAGCAGTACTTC
CDR3: CASRPSTGEVYEQYF

size: once
J: TRBJ2-7
D: TRBD2
V: TRBV27
DNA: TGTGCCAGCAGAGGCACTAGCGGGATCCACGAGCAGTACTTC
CDR3: CASRGTSGIHEQYF

size: NA
J: TRBJ2-3
D: TRBD2
V: TRBV7-8
DNA: TGTGCCAGCAGCTTCAACCGACTAGCGGGAGCCAGTACAGATACGCAGTATTTT
CDR3: CASSFNRLAGASTDTQYF

size: once
J: TRBJ1-1
D: NA
V: TRBV7-3
DNA: TGTGCCAGCAGCTTAAAGGGCAGGGTTGACGGCACTGAAGCTTTCTTT
CDR3: CASSLKGRVDGTEAFF

size: NA
J: TRBJ2-2
D: TRBD2
V: TRBV28
DNA: TGTGCCAGCAGTTTTGGCGGGAGCTACACCGGGGAGCTGTTTTTT
CDR3: CASSFGGSYTGELFF

size: NA
J: TRBJ2-3
D: NA
V: TRBV6-5
DNA: TGTGCCAGCAGTTACTCGGTCGGGGTAGATACGCAGTATTTT
CDR3: CASSYSVGVDTQYF

size: once
J: TRBJ1-4
D: TRBD1
V: TRBV28
DNA: TGTGCCAGCAGTTCCCGCGCCGGGACAGGAAGAAGTAATGAAAAACTGTTTTTT
CDR3: CASSSRAGTGRSNEKLFF

size: NA
J: TRBJ2-1
D: NA
V: TRBV7-2
DNA: TGTGCCAGCAGCTTAAACGGTTTAAGGGACAATGAGCAGTTCTTC
CDR3: CASSLNGLRDNEQFF

size: NA
J: TRBJ2-7
D: TRBD1
V: TRBV4-3
DNA: TGCGCCAGCAGTGCCGGGACAGGGCCTTCCTACGAGCAGTACTTC
CDR3: CASSAGTGPSYEQYF

size: NA
J: TRBJ1-2
D: NA
V: TRBV4-1
DNA: TGCGCCAGCAGCCAAAGTGAGGGCGTCTATGGCTACACCTTC
CDR3: CASSQSEGVYGYTF

size: NA
J: TRBJ2-7
D: NA
V: TRBV9
DNA: TGTGCCAGCACCGATTCGAACGGCGAGCAGTACTTC
CDR3: CASTDSNGEQYF

size: NA
J: TRBJ2-3
D: NA
V: TRBV7-6
DNA: TGTGCCAGCAGCTTAGGGACAGGCACAGATACGCAGTATTTT
CDR3: CASSLGTGTDTQYF

size: NA
J: TRBJ2-3
D: NA
V: TRBV10-2
DNA: TGCGCCAGGGGGGAAGGGATAGGAGATACGCAGTATTTT
CDR3: CARGEGIGDTQYF

size: NA
J: TRBJ2-5
D: TRBD1
V: TRBV19
DNA: TGTGCCAGTACCCTCTTGGGACAGAAAGAGACCCAGTACTTC
CDR3: CASTLLGQKETQYF

size: NA
J: TRBJ2-3
D: TRBD2
V: TRBV11-1
DNA: TGTGCCAGCAGCTCTAACCCAGCGGGAGGTCGGACAGATACGCAGTATTTT
CDR3: CASSSNPAGGRTDTQYF

size: few
J: TRBJ1-2
D: NA
V: TRBV19
DNA: TGTGCCAGTAGCACCCCGAGGGTAGGAAGCTATGGCTACACCTTC
CDR3: CASSTPRVGSYGYTF

size: NA
J: TRBJ1-2
D: NA
V: TRBV29-1
DNA: TGCAGCGTTGAAGGGCGTCGGGGCTACACCTTC
CDR3: CSVEGRRGYTF

size: NA
J: TRBJ2-7
D: NA
V: TRBV7-9
DNA: TGTGCCAGCAGCCCTCCGACAGACTCCTACGAGCAGTACTTC
CDR3: CASSPPTDSYEQYF

size: NA
J: TRBJ2-1
D: TRBD1
V: TRBV7-9
DNA: TGTGCCAGCAGCCCGGACAGGGGGCTTATCGACAATGAGCAGTTCTTC
CDR3: CASSPDRGLIDNEQFF

size: NA
J: TRBJ2-2
D: NA
V: TRBV7-9
DNA: TGTGCCAGCAGCTTAGCTGGACAAAGAGGCCCCGGGGAGCTGTTTTTT
CDR3: CASSLAGQRGPGELFF

size: NA
J: TRBJ2-7
D: TRBD2
V: TRBV27
DNA: TGTGCCAGCAGGGCAGGGACTAGCGGCCTCTCCTACGAGCAGTACTTC
CDR3: CASRAGTSGLSYEQYF

size: NA
J: TRBJ2-1
D: TRBD2
V: TRBV7-6
DNA: TGTGCCAGCAGGTCTACTAGCGGGGGCTACAATGAGCAGTTCTTC
CDR3: CASRSTSGGYNEQFF

size: NA
J: TRBJ2-1
D: NA
V: TRBV19
DNA: TGTGCCAGTAGTTGGCGGCCCGCCGAGGAGCAGTTCTTC
CDR3: CASSWRPAEEQFF

size: NA
J: TRBJ2-7
D: NA
V: TRBV4-1
DNA: TGCGCCAGCAGCCACCGGGCTGGGTCCTACGAGCAGTACTTC
CDR3: CASSHRAGSYEQYF

size: NA
J: TRBJ2-1
D: TRBD2
V: TRBV4-1
DNA: TGCGCCAGCAGCCAAGTCGCGGGGGGCTACAATGAGCAGTTCTTC
CDR3: CASSQVAGGYNEQFF